The 26 T cell receptor beta chains presented below share a single source sample, sequenced in a study of blood T cell repertoires in COVID-19. TCRdb's table, derived via immunoSEQ multiplex PCR, lists solely in-frame clones and lacks some. The table has roughly 100,000 clones, 80% to 95% seen once; the top ten hold under 2%. Source material: peripheral blood. These receptors originate from a woman aged 45 to 65 with COVID-19, enrolled during active disease.

The CDR3: CAWSQDRRGGYTF. The CDR3 DNA reads as TGTGCCTGGAGTCAGGACAGGAGAGGAGGCTACACCTTC. The genes are TRBV30 and TRBJ1-2; 7 bases are shared with TRBD1. Germline loops: CDR1 GTSNPN, CDR2 SVGIG (reference sequence). The CDR3 consists of 13 residues. V shed 2 bases and J 8 bases; nucleotides not matched to a gene: 8.

The gene calls are TRBV6-5 and TRBJ2-1; TRBD1 might be the D (6 bases). The CDR3 has 13 residues. With 4 bases removed from V and 5 bases from J, the gap between germline ends came to 9 bases. Looked up from germline, CDR1 is MNHEY and CDR2 is SVGAGI. In DNA, the CDR3 is TGTGCCAGCAGTTGGACAGAGCACAATGAGCAGTTCTTC. It specifies CASSWTEHNEQFF.

This clone appeared a few times. The CDR3 spells CASSEAGSRLGYTF. In nucleotides, the CDR3 is TGTGCCAGCAGTGAAGCGGGCAGCCGCCTTGGCTACACCTTC. V and J are TRBV6-1 and TRBJ1-2; D gene uncertain. Germline V gene lookup returns CDR1 MNHNS and CDR2 SASEGT. CDR3 length equals 14 residues. V was pared by 0 bases and J by 7 bases, with 12 bases between.

The rearrangement joins TRBV6-6 to TRBJ1-1; a weak D match, TRBD1 (5 bases). V dropped 10 bases and J dropped 3 bases, with 15 bases sitting between them. This CDR3 comprises 13 residues. CDR1 is MNHNY and CDR2 is SVGAGI in the germline V gene (reference sequence). CDR3 sequence (DNA): TGTGCCACCGACCCGACAGACCACACTGAAGCTTTCTTT. This encodes CATDPTDHTEAFF.

The V gene is TRBV5-5, the J gene TRBJ2-7, with D possibly being TRBD2 (6 bases). The CDR3 consists of 13 residues. Germline-derived CDR1 and CDR2 are SGHKS and YYEKEE (reference sequence). V dropped 0 bases and J dropped 3 bases, with 7 bases sitting between them. The CDR3 here is CASSLGRDYEQYF. In DNA form, the CDR3 reads TGTGCCAGCAGCTTGGGGAGGGACTACGAGCAGTACTTC.

V and J are TRBV9 and TRBJ1-2; 9 bases line up with TRBD1. With V trimmed by 0 bases and J by 6 bases, 6 bases remained unmatched. In germline, CDR1 is SGDLS, CDR2 YYNGEE. This CDR3 has 15 residues. CDR3: CASSVDRGRVDGYTF. CDR3 DNA sequence: TGTGCCAGCAGCGTAGACAGGGGGCGAGTAGATGGCTACACCTTC.

J is TRBJ2-2 and V is TRBV5-1; no firm D call. Germline V gene lookup returns CDR1 SGHRS and CDR2 YFSETQ. Between the trimmed V and J ends, which lost 0 bases and 7 bases, there was a span of 13 bases. This CDR3 is built from 15 residues. CDR3 nucleotide sequence: TGCGCCAGCAGCTTGGACACGGGTATAGGCGGGGAGCTGTTTTTT. This sequence encodes CASSLDTGIGGELFF. Together with reference TRBV5-1 and TRBJ2-2, the CDR3 gives the full variable domain: KAGVTQTPRYLIKTRGQQVTLSCSPISGHRSVSWYQQTPGQGLQFLFEYFSETQRNKGNFPGRFSGRQFSNSRSEMNVSTLELGDSALYLCASSLDTGIGGELFFGEGSRLTVL.

The chain carries TRBV13 and TRBJ1-2, with D possibly matching TRBD1 (5 bases). The CDR3 runs to 14 residues. Germline CDR1 reads PRHDT; CDR2 reads FYEKMQ (reference sequence). V dropped 5 bases and J dropped 4 bases, with 14 bases sitting between them. The CDR3, as DNA: TGTGCCAGCAGCAGCAGGGTTAGCTTCTATGGCTACACCTTC. Residues: CASSSRVSFYGYTF.

The genes are TRBV7-2 and TRBJ2-2; 7 nucleotides agree with TRBD2. The CDR3 spans 16 residues. Trimming removed 5 bases from V and 8 bases from J; junction bases left unmatched: 14. The germline V gene encodes CDR1 SGHTA and CDR2 FQGNSA. The CDR3 nucleotides read TGTGCCAGCAGCCCTGGCAAATTAGCGGGTCCTGGGGAGCTGTTTTTT. It translates to CASSPGKLAGPGELFF. Full variable domain (remainder filled in from reference TRBV7-2 and TRBJ2-2): GAGVSQSPSNKVTEKGKDVELRCDPISGHTALYWYRQSLGQGLEFLIYFQGNSAPDKSGLPSDRFSAERTGGSVSTLTIQRTQQEDSAVYLCASSPGKLAGPGELFFGEGSRLTVL.

The chain joins TRBV10-3 to TRBJ2-6; D may be TRBD2 (5 bases). Germline lookup yields CDR1 ENHRY and CDR2 SYGVKD. CDR3 length: 14 amino acids. The CDR3 protein is CAVGGVSGANVLTF. CDR3 nucleotides: TGTGCAGTAGGAGGAGTCTCTGGGGCCAACGTCCTGACTTTC.

The chain recombines TRBV5-5 with TRBJ2-7; 11 nucleotides line up with TRBD2. Per germline, CDR1 SGHKS and CDR2 YYEKEE (reference sequence). The V gene end was trimmed by 4 bases and the J gene end by 3 bases; junction bases not matched to a gene: 3. The CDR3 runs to 14 residues. CDR3 loop: CASSPGLAVYEQYV. For the CDR3, the DNA is TGTGCCAGCAGCCCGGGACTAGCGGTCTACGAGCAGTACGTC.

The chain combines TRBV28 with TRBJ2-2, with 11 bases matching TRBD2. With V trimmed by 5 bases and J by 1 base, 12 bases remained unmatched. CDR3 size: 19 residues. CDR1 and CDR2 (germline): MDHEN, SYDVKM. The DNA for the CDR3 is TGTGCCAGCAGTCCCGGGAGGTGGGGACTAGCGGTGAACACCGGGGAGCTGTTTTTT. Its translation is CASSPGRWGLAVNTGELFF.

The chain recombines TRBV28 with TRBJ1-4; D unresolved. The CDR3 is 13 residues long. V was shortened by 10 bases and J by 0 bases, with 9 bases between the two germline ends. Germline loops: CDR1 MDHEN, CDR2 SYDVKM. The CDR3 protein is CAILAATNEKLFF. CDR3 in DNA: TGTGCCATCCTAGCCGCAACTAATGAAAAACTGTTTTTT.

V and J are TRBV28 and TRBJ1-4; D not certain. This CDR3 contains 14 residues. The V gene lost 6 bases and the J gene lost 2 bases, with 10 bases spanning the gap. CDR1 is MDHEN and CDR2 is SYDVKM in the germline V gene. The CDR3 DNA is TGTGCCAGCAGCCTCAGGCTGACTAATGAAAAACTGTTTTTT. Amino acids: CASSLRLTNEKLFF.

This rearrangement joins TRBV24-1 to TRBJ1-5; D is possibly TRBD1 (5 bases). The CDR3 totals 17 residues. V was trimmed by 3 bases and J by 1 base, leaving 15 bases between them. The germline V gene has CDR1 KGHDR and CDR2 SFDVKD. The CDR3 region is CATSDSVGGRSNQPQHF. The CDR3, as DNA: TGTGCCACCAGTGATAGTGTGGGGGGAAGGAGCAATCAGCCCCAGCATTTT.

The rearrangement links TRBV10-3 to TRBJ1-1; 10 bases match TRBD1. V was pared by 3 bases and J by 5 bases, with 6 bases of the junction left unmatched. This CDR3 comprises 15 residues. CDR1 and CDR2 from the germline V gene are ENHRY and SYGVKD. The CDR3 loop is CAISDPGTGETEAFF. The CDR3 DNA is TGTGCCATCAGTGATCCCGGGACAGGGGAGACTGAAGCTTTCTTT.

This chain joins TRBV12-3 or TRBV12-4 and TRBJ1-2; 11 bases align to TRBD1. The CDR3 length is 13 residues. V was pared by 5 bases and J by 6 bases, with 2 bases of the junction left unmatched. In nucleotides, the CDR3 is TGTGCCAGCAGTCGGACAGGGGGCCATGGCTACACCTTC. Protein sequence: CASSRTGGHGYTF.

This chain connects TRBV19 to TRBJ2-2; 8 bases map to TRBD1. Germline CDR1 and CDR2: LNHDA and SQIVND (reference sequence). The CDR3 is 16 amino acids. V lost 4 bases and J lost 0; bases outside the gene matches: 4. CDR3 residues: CASSTPGQANTGELFF. CDR3 bases: TGTGCCAGTAGTACCCCGGGACAGGCGAACACCGGGGAGCTGTTTTTT.

This chain joins TRBV15 and TRBJ2-7; D gene ambiguous. The CDR3 is 13 residues long. Trimming stripped 0 bases from V and 7 bases from J, with 10 bases between. CDR1 and CDR2 (germline): LNHNV, YYDKDF (reference sequence). Here the CDR3 reads CATSRDLLEEQYV. CDR3 coding DNA: TGTGCCACCAGCAGAGATCTCCTAGAAGAGCAGTACGTC.

V and J are TRBV27 and TRBJ2-2; TRBD1 agrees at 9 bases. J lost 6 bases, V lost 1 base, and 15 bases had no gene match. CDR1 and CDR2 from the germline V gene are MNHEY and SMNVEV (reference sequence). The CDR3 has 19 amino acids. The CDR3 protein is CASSLFLSTGTGLSGELFF. CDR3 DNA sequence: TGTGCCAGCAGTTTATTCTTATCTACCGGGACAGGGCTTTCCGGGGAGCTGTTTTTT.

V is TRBV5-1 and J is TRBJ1-2, with D perhaps matching TRBD1 (6 bases). The CDR3 contains 13 residues. Germline V gives CDR1 SGHRS, CDR2 YFSETQ. V dropped 1 base and J dropped 6 bases, with 10 bases sitting between them. The CDR3 is CASSLRGQDGYTF. The DNA for the CDR3 is TGCGCCAGCAGCTTGAGGGGACAAGATGGCTACACCTTC.

The chain is built from TRBV4-1 and TRBJ2-5; 12 nucleotides agree with TRBD2. CDR1 is MGHRA and CDR2 is YSYEKL in the germline V gene. V trimming: 5 bases; J trimming: 5 bases; junction bases outside the gene matches: 6. The CDR3 loop spans 15 amino acids. This CDR3 reads CASSTSGGIRETQYF. The CDR3 nucleotides are TGCGCCAGCAGCACTAGCGGGGGGATCAGGGAGACCCAGTACTTC.

In this sample, this clone turned up a few times. The chain carries TRBV19 and TRBJ1-6, with D possibly matching TRBD1 (6 bases). This CDR3 is built from 13 residues. Germline V lookup: CDR1 LNHDA, CDR2 SQIVND (reference sequence). V lost 8 bases to trimming and J lost 6 bases, with 11 bases between them. CDR3 protein: CASWGRGNSPLHF. The CDR3 bases are TGTGCCAGTTGGGGCAGGGGTAATTCACCCCTCCACTTT.

V gene TRBV5-6 combines with J gene TRBJ1-5; 10 bases line up with TRBD1. This CDR3 has 16 amino acids. The germline CDR1 and CDR2 sequences are SGHDT and YYEEEE. J gave up 6 bases and V 3 bases, and 9 bases lay outside the gene matches. CDR3 sequence: CASSSAGTGAIQPQHF. In DNA, the CDR3 is TGTGCCAGCAGCTCCGCCGGGACAGGGGCAATTCAGCCCCAGCATTTT.

The rearrangement uses TRBV7-2 and TRBJ2-7, with D perhaps matching TRBD2 (7 bases). CDR1 is SGHTA, CDR2 FQGNSA, per germline. The CDR3 has 13 residues. The V end was cut by 7 bases, the J end by 6 bases, with 16 bases between. The CDR3 DNA reads TGTGCCAGCACTATAGGGGGGGGGCGCGAGCAGTACTTC. Protein product: CASTIGGGREQYF.

The chain joins TRBV7-9 to TRBJ1-2; TRBD1 aligns across 7 bases. Trimming took 5 bases from V and 6 from J; bases not matched to a gene: 15. Germline V gene lookup returns CDR1 SEHNR and CDR2 FQNEAQ (reference sequence). This CDR3 spans 16 amino acids. The CDR3 region has the DNA TGTGCCAGCAGCCTAAAGGAACCAGGGGGTAAGGATGGCTACACCTTC. Residues: CASSLKEPGGKDGYTF.